One sample yielded the 18 T cell receptor beta chains listed below, sequenced in a study of response to subunit inactivated influenza vaccine. TCRdb independently ran MiXCR on the RT-PCR reads; one entry per CDR3 protein. The table has more than 700,000 distinct CDR3 sequences, about 20% seen once. The specimen comprised PBMCs from blood, sampled 4 to 6 days after vaccination. The receptor set was obtained from a man over 45 who received an inactivated influenza vaccine.

This clonotype has just a few counts. CDR3 in amino acids: CASSISGNSYNEQFF. The CDR3 DNA follows: TGTGCCAGCAGCATTAGCGGGAATTCGTACAATGAGCAGTTCTTC. The chain has TRBV7-2 and TRBJ2-1, with TRBD2 matching over 8 bases. Germline assignment: CDR1 SGHTA and CDR2 FQGNSA. J lost 4 bases, V lost 5 bases, and 7 bases had no gene match. This CDR3 region has 15 residues.

There are many counts of this clonotype. This chain links TRBV5-5 with TRBJ1-6; 8 nucleotides align to TRBD1. V was pared by 2 bases and J by 9 bases, with 7 bases of the junction left unmatched. Per the germline V gene, CDR1 is SGHKS and CDR2 is YYEKEE (reference sequence). The CDR3 covers 15 residues. For the CDR3, the DNA is TGTGCCAGCAGCTTCTCCGGGACAGGAGGTTCACCCCTCCACTTT. It is translated as CASSFSGTGGSPLHF.

The table lists this clonotype with a few counts. The chain combines TRBV7-3 with TRBJ2-1, with 11 bases aligning to TRBD2. Germline values: CDR1 SGHTA, CDR2 FQGTGA. V lost 6 bases, J lost 7 bases, and 5 bases stayed unmatched. The CDR3 spans 14 residues. CDR3 residues: CASRLASGRNEQFF. For the CDR3, the DNA is TGTGCCAGCAGGTTGGCTAGCGGGAGGAATGAGCAGTTCTTC. Variable domain in full (rest from reference TRBV7-3 and TRBJ2-1): GAGVSQTPSNKVTEKGKYVELRCDPISGHTALYWYRQSLGQGPEFLIYFQGTGAADDSGLPNDRFFAVRPEGSVSTLKIQRTERGDSAVYLCASRLASGRNEQFFGPGTRLTVL.

This clonotype was observed a handful of times. The genes are TRBV12-3 or TRBV12-4 and TRBJ1-5; 9 bases are shared with TRBD1. This CDR3 is built from 17 residues. The trim removed 3 bases at V and 1 base at J, leaving 7 bases unmatched. As DNA, the CDR3 is TGTGCCAGCAGTTTCGGCCCAGGGACAGGGAGCAATCAGCCCCAGCATTTT. Amino acids: CASSFGPGTGSNQPQHF.

V usage is TRBV5-6 and J usage is TRBJ2-1; no clear D. Germline V gene lookup returns CDR1 SGHDT and CDR2 YYEEEE. The V gene lost 2 bases and the J gene lost 5 bases, with 5 bases spanning the gap. The CDR3 consists of 12 residues. DNA of the CDR3: TGTGCCAGCAGCTTCCCCGACAATGAGCAGTTCTTC. The encoded protein is CASSFPDNEQFF. The full variable domain, in which reference TRBV5-6 and TRBJ2-1 provide the parts outside the CDR3, is DAGVTQSPTHLIKTRGQQVTLRCSPKSGHDTVSWYQQALGQGPQFIFQYYEEEERQRGNFPDRFSGHQFPNYSSELNVNALLLGDSALYLCASSFPDNEQFFGPGTRLTVL.

In this sample, this clonotype turned up a few times. The CDR3 DNA reads TGTGCCAGCTCACCAAATCGGCAGAACTACGAGCAGTACTTC. It translates to CASSPNRQNYEQYF. The rearrangement links TRBV18 to TRBJ2-7; D unclear. This CDR3 spans 14 amino acids. The V end lost 2 bases, the J end lost 3 bases, and 11 bases lay between the germline ends. Germline CDR1 KGHSH, CDR2 LQKENI.

This clonotype showed up just a few times. J is TRBJ2-1 and V is TRBV5-4; 11 bases are shared with TRBD1. Trimming at V came to 4 bases and at J to 9 bases, leaving 12 bases not matched to a gene. The CDR3 runs to 16 residues. Germline V lookup: CDR1 SGHNT, CDR2 YYREEE (reference sequence). Written as DNA, the CDR3 is TGTGCCAGCAGCGGAATGGACAGGGGGCTCAAGGGTGAGCAGTTCTTC. It encodes CASSGMDRGLKGEQFF.

The chain combines TRBV6-1 with TRBJ1-4, with D uncertain. V was shortened by 5 bases and J by 0 bases, with 10 bases between the two germline ends. CDR1 is MNHNS and CDR2 is SASEGT in the germline V gene. There are 15 residues in the CDR3. CDR3 sequence: CASSQREATNEKLFF. CDR3 DNA sequence: TGTGCCAGCAGTCAGCGGGAGGCAACTAATGAAAAACTGTTTTTT.

This clonotype has a count of ten or more. The rearrangement uses TRBV5-1 and TRBJ2-3; D unclear. Germline CDR1 SGHRS, CDR2 YFSETQ. There are 13 residues in the CDR3. V was cut by 0 bases and J by 2 bases, with 4 bases left in between. CDR3 loop: CASSLASTDTQYF. Written as DNA, the CDR3 is TGCGCCAGCAGCTTGGCCTCCACAGATACGCAGTATTTT.

This sequence joins TRBV29-1 and TRBJ2-4, with D unclear. The CDR3 extends over 12 amino acids. V dropped 4 bases and J dropped 0 bases, with 4 bases sitting between them. Germline V gene lookup returns CDR1 SQVTM and CDR2 ANQGSEA. CDR3 nucleotide sequence: TGCAGCGTTGGAGTAGCCAAAAACATTCAGTACTTC. This gives the protein CSVGVAKNIQYF.

A few counts support this clonotype. The chain has TRBV6-5 and TRBJ2-1, with D possibly TRBD1 on 5 matching bases. The CDR3 extends over 13 amino acids. Germline CDR1 reads MNHEY; CDR2 reads SVGAGI. Deletions cut 3 bases from V and 7 bases from J, with 10 bases between. CDR3 sequence reads: CASSYQGWNEQFF. CDR3 in DNA: TGTGCCAGCAGTTATCAGGGTTGGAATGAGCAGTTCTTC.

The chain combines TRBV4-1 with TRBJ2-7; possible D gene TRBD1, 6 bases. The V gene lost 4 bases and the J gene lost 2 bases, with 15 bases spanning the gap. Per the germline V gene, CDR1 is MGHRA and CDR2 is YSYEKL. This CDR3 region has 15 residues. CDR3 DNA sequence: TGCGCCAGCAGCCCCTCAGGCGGACAGACCTACGAGCAGTACTTC. It codes for CASSPSGGQTYEQYF.

The chain combines TRBV6-1 with TRBJ2-3; 7 bases are a match to TRBD1. Germline CDR1 MNHNS, CDR2 SASEGT. This CDR3 has 17 residues. The V gene end was trimmed by 5 bases and the J gene end by 0 bases; junction bases not matched to a gene: 11. CDR3 region: CASSSLMDRSSTDTQYF. CDR3 DNA sequence: TGTGCCAGCAGTAGTTTGATGGACAGGTCCAGCACAGATACGCAGTATTTT.

The chain recombines TRBV30 with TRBJ2-3; 12 bases agree with TRBD2. Trimming took 3 bases from V and 4 from J; bases not matched to a gene: 2. Germline CDR1 GTSNPN, CDR2 SVGIG (reference sequence). CDR3 length: 14 amino acids. The CDR3 region has the DNA TGTGCCTGGAGCCTAGCGGGAGGGGCAGATACGCAGTATTTT. It yields the protein CAWSLAGGADTQYF.

V and J are TRBV20-1 and TRBJ2-5; 7 positions agree with TRBD1. The CDR3 runs to 13 residues. Per germline, CDR1 DFQATT and CDR2 SNEGSKA (reference sequence). V lost 5 bases and J lost 4; bases outside the gene matches: 7. CDR3 DNA: TGCAGTGCTGGAACGACAGGGCCAGAGACCCAGTACTTC. This sequence encodes CSAGTTGPETQYF.

The V gene is TRBV29-1, the J gene TRBJ2-1, with TRBD1 matching 12 bases. J was trimmed by 7 bases and V by 6 bases; bases with no gene match: 7. Germline V lookup: CDR1 SQVTM, CDR2 ANQGSEA. This CDR3 spans 14 amino acids. CDR3 nucleotide sequence: TGCAGCGTAGAGGGACAGGGGGCTTGGAATGAGCAGTTCTTC. Translated, it gives CSVEGQGAWNEQFF.

This clonotype was counted at least ten times. The chain recombines TRBV5-1 with TRBJ2-1, with D possibly called TRBD1 or TRBD2 (5 bases each). V lost 5 bases, J lost 4 bases, and 16 bases lay in between. This CDR3 spans 15 amino acids. Germline CDR1 and CDR2: SGHRS and YFSETQ. The CDR3 sequence: CASSTAGTAYNEQFF. The DNA of the CDR3 is TGCGCCAGCAGTACCGCTGGGACGGCTTACAATGAGCAGTTCTTC. The full variable domain, with the rest looked up from reference TRBV5-1 and TRBJ2-1, is KAGVTQTPRYLIKTRGQQVTLSCSPISGHRSVSWYQQTPGQGLQFLFEYFSETQRNKGNFPGRFSGRQFSNSRSEMNVSTLELGDSALYLCASSTAGTAYNEQFFGPGTRLTVL.

V gene TRBV6-4 combines with J gene TRBJ2-1, with D possibly being TRBD2 (7 bases). Trimming removed 0 bases from V and 9 bases from J, with 12 bases in between. CDR3 length: 14 amino acids. Per the germline V gene, CDR1 is MRHNA and CDR2 is SNTAGT. CDR3 protein: CASSDSRGAGEQFF. DNA for the CDR3: TGTGCCAGCAGTGACTCCCGGGGGGCAGGTGAGCAGTTCTTC.